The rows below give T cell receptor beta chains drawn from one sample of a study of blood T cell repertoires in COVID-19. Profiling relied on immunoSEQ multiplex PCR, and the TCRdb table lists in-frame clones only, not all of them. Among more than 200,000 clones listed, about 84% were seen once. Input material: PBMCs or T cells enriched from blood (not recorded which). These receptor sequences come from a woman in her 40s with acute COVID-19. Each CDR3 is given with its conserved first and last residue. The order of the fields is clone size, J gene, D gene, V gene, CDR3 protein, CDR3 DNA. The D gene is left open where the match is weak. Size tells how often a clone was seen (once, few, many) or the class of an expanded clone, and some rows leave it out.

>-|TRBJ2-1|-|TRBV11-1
CASSLNPLSGNEQFF
TGTGCCAGCAGCTTAAACCCCCTCTCAGGCAATGAGCAGTTCTTC
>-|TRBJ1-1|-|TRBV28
CASSLGGEDTEAFF
TGTGCCAGCAGTTTGGGGGGAGAAGACACTGAAGCTTTCTTT
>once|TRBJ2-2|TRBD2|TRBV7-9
CASSPGTSGPIRTGELFF
TGTGCCAGCAGCCCCGGGACTAGCGGGCCAATTCGCACCGGGGAGCTGTTTTTT
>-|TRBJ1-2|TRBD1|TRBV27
CASSPTTGGYYGYTF
TGTGCCAGCAGTCCAACGACAGGGGGCTACTATGGCTACACCTTC
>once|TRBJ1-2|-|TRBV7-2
CASSLRGGDHYGYTF
TGTGCCAGCAGCTTAAGAGGGGGTGATCACTATGGCTACACCTTC
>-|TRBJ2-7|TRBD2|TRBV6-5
CASGTSGTMIREQYF
TGTGCCAGCGGGACTAGCGGGACGATGATACGGGAGCAGTACTTC
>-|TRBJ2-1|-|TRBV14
CASSPRLDGEQFF
TGTGCCAGCAGCCCCCGACTAGACGGTGAGCAGTTCTTC
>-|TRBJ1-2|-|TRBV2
CASSADRFNYGYTF
TGTGCCAGCAGCGCGGACAGATTTAACTATGGCTACACCTTC
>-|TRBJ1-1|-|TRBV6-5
CASRYSPGNTEAFF
TGTGCCAGCCGCTACTCCCCAGGGAACACTGAAGCTTTCTTT
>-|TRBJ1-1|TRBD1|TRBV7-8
CASSTRDRFTEAFF
TGTGCCAGCAGCACCCGGGACAGGTTTACTGAAGCTTTCTTT
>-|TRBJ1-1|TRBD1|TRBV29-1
CSAQGVMNTEAFF
TGCAGCGCCCAGGGGGTCATGAACACTGAAGCTTTCTTT
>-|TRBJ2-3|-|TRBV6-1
CASSEPDTQYF
TGTGCCAGCAGTGAACCGGATACGCAGTATTTT
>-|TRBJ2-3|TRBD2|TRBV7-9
CASSRLTSGTTDTQYF
TGTGCCAGCAGTAGGTTGACTAGCGGGACCACAGATACGCAGTATTTT
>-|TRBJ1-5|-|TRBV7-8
CASSLERIGNQPQHF
TGTGCCAGCAGCTTAGAGAGGATAGGCAATCAGCCCCAGCATTTT
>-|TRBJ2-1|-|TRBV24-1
CATSAPAQGRPSNEQFF
TGTGCCACCAGTGCACCGGCACAGGGTCGGCCGAGCAATGAGCAGTTCTTC
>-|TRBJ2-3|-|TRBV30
CAWESGRDTDTQYF
TGTGCCTGGGAAAGCGGGCGCGACACAGATACGCAGTATTTT
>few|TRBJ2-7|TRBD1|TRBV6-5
CASRPSGTGSYEQYF
TGTGCCAGCAGGCCGTCCGGGACAGGCTCCTACGAGCAGTACTTC
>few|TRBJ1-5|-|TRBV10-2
CASSEGGGNQPQHF
TGCGCCAGCAGTGAGGGGGGGGGCAATCAGCCCCAGCATTTT
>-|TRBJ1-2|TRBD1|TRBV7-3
CASSLAGTGPGYTF
TGTGCCAGCAGCCTCGCCGGGACAGGGCCTGGCTACACCTTC
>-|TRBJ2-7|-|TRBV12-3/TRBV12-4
CASSSENRYEQYF
TGTGCCAGCAGCTCGGAGAACCGTTACGAGCAGTACTTC
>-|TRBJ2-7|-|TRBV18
CASSSETGEQYF
TGTGCCAGCTCATCAGAGACAGGCGAGCAGTACTTC
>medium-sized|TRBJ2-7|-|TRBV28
CASRPAGFYEQYF
TGTGCCAGCAGACCCGCGGGGTTCTACGAGCAGTACTTC
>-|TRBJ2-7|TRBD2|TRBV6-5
CASSLTSFAEQYF
TGTGCCAGCAGTCTGACTAGCTTCGCCGAGCAGTACTTC
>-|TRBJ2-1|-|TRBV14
CASSQAYNEQFF
TGTGCCAGCAGCCAAGCGTACAATGAGCAGTTCTTC
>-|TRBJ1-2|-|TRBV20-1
CSASDRKANYGYTF
TGCAGTGCTAGTGACAGGAAAGCTAACTATGGCTACACCTTC
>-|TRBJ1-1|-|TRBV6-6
CASSYSGVTEAFF
TGTGCCAGCAGTTACTCCGGGGTCACTGAAGCTTTCTTT
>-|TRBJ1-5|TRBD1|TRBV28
CASSFRSAGGWGRSNQPQHF
TGTGCCAGCAGTTTTCGGTCGGCAGGGGGCTGGGGTAGAAGCAATCAGCCCCAGCATTTT
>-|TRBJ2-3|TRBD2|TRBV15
CATSRRAGGAATDTQYF
TGTGCCACCAGCAGACGGGCGGGGGGGGCCGCCACAGATACGCAGTATTTT
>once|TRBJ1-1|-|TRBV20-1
CSAWPGTEAFF
TGCAGTGCCTGGCCCGGGACTGAAGCTTTCTTT